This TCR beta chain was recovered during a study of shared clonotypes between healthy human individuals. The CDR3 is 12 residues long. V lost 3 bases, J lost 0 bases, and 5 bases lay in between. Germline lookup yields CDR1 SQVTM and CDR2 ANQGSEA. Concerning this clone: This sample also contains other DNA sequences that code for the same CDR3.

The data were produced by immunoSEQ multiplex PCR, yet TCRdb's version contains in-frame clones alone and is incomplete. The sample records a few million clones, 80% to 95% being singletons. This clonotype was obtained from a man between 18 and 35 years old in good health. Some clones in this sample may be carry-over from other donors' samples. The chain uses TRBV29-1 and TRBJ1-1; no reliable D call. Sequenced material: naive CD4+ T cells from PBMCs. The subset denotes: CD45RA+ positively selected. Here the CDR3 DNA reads TGCAGCGTTGAGGGGATGAACACTGAAGCTTTCTTT. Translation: CSVEGMNTEAFF.